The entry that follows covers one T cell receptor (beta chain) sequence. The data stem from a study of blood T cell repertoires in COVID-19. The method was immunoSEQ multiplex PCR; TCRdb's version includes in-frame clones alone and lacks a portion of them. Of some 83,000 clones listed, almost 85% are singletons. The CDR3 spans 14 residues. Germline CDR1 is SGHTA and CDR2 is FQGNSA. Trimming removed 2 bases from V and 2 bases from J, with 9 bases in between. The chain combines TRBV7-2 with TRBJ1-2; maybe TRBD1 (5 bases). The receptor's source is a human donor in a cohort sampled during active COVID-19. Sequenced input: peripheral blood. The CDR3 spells CASSLRQLNYGYTF. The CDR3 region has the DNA TGTGCCAGCAGCTTACGACAGCTAAACTATGGCTACACCTTC. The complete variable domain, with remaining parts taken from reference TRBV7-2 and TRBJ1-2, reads GAGVSQSPSNKVTEKGKDVELRCDPISGHTALYWYRQSLGQGLEFLIYFQGNSAPDKSGLPSDRFSAERTGGSVSTLTIQRTQQEDSAVYLCASSLRQLNYGYTFGSGTRLTVV.